The clone carrying this T cell receptor (beta chain) was observed a few times. The antigen is not known. The sample originates from a study of PD-1 blockade in classical Hodgkin lymphoma. Across the whole study: Patients were infused with nivolumab 3 mg/kg every 2 weeks. General study points: There was a significant rise in CD4+ TCR diversity by C4D1, with no such rise for CD8+.

Deletions cut 4 bases from V and 0 bases from J, with 13 bases between. The CDR3 length is 15 residues. Germline lookup yields CDR1 SGDLS and CDR2 YYNGEE. Sequenced by immunoSEQ multiplex PCR; TCRdb stores in-frame clones only, minus some. This sample yields about 24,000 clones, of which about four fifths are seen a single time; about 1.8% belongs to the top ten. Each patient relapsed following autologous stem cell transplantation, and prior brentuximab vedotin exposure differed. Purification of CD4+ T cells from thawed PBMCs was performed via magnetic negative selection. This clonotype originated in a human donor with classical Hodgkin lymphoma. The rearrangement links TRBV9 to TRBJ1-1; no reliable D call. The sequencing here drew on CD4+ T cells from blood, taken at baseline. The CDR3 region is CASSPQISVNTEAFF. The CDR3 coding sequence is TGTGCCAGCAGCCCCCAGATAAGTGTGAACACTGAAGCTTTCTTT. The full variable domain, in which reference TRBV9 and TRBJ1-1 provide the parts outside the CDR3, is DSGVTQTPKHLITATGQRVTLRCSPRSGDLSVYWYQQSLDQGLQFLIQYYNGEERAKGNILERFSAQQFPDLHSELNLSSLELGDSALYFCASSPQISVNTEAFFGQGTRLTVV.